This TCR beta chain was profiled in a study of cytomegalovirus exposure and HLA in healthy donors. Study-level points and caveats: Follow-up analysis found HLA locus-dependent TCR association rates, highest for DRB1 and lowest for HLA-C.

This clone came up a few times. The antigen is unknown. Researchers ran the PCR with 60 Vbeta and 13 Jbeta primers. Data came from immunoSEQ multiplex PCR; TCRdb stores just in-frame clones and leaves some out. The sample comprises 75,000 to 90,000 clones, under 80% of which are singletons, and around 6% rests with the top ten. CDR3 length: 15 residues. Germline assignment: CDR1 MNHNS and CDR2 SASEGT. Trimming took off 8 bases at V and 5 bases at J, with 21 bases between the two ends. The chain carries TRBV6-1 and TRBJ1-1; TRBD1 is a possible D gene (5 bases). The receptor comes from a male donor in good health and CMV-seropositive. The sample was PBMCs. The CDR3 DNA reads TGTGCCAGCTACCTTGGTGAGGCAGGGAGGACTGAAGCTTTCTTT. Protein: CASYLGEAGRTEAFF.